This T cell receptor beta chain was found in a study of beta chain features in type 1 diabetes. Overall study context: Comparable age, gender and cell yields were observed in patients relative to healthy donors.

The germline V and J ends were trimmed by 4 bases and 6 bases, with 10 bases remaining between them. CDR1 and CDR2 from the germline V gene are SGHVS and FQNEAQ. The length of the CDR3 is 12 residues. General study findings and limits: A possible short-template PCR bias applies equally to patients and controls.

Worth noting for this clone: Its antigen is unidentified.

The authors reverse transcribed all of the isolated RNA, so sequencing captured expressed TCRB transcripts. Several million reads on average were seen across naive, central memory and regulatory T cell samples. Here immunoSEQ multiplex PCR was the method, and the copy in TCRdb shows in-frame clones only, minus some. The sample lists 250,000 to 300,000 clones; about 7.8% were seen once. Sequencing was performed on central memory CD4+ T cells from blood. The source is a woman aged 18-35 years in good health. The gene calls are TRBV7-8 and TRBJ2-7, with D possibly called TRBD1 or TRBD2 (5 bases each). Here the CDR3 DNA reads TGTGCCAGCAGCTCCCACGGGGCCGAGCAGTACGTC. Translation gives CASSSHGAEQYV.